The text below deals with one TCR beta chain. Gene names denote mouse genes. The CDR3 goes on 1 residue after the read ends, and that part is filled in from the germline J gene. The record originates from a study of tissue T cells after allogeneic stem cell transplantation. V lost 0 bases and J lost 5; bases outside the gene matches: 3. Germline V gene lookup returns CDR1 LGHNA and CDR2 YSYQKL. The CDR3 extends over 16 amino acids. The repertoire was sequenced with immunoSEQ multiplex PCR; TCRdb's copy has only in-frame clones and lacks some. The sample holds tens of thousands of clones, roughly 72% seen once.

This sequence originates from a female BALB/c mouse in good health. These mice share the MHC haplotype H2-d. The genes are TRBV2 and TRBJ2-5; 12 bases are shared with TRBD1. Material for sequencing was spleen. Incomplete CDR3 DNA: TGTGCCAGCAGCCAAGATGGGACAGGGGGCGGAGACACCCAGTAC. This codes for CASSQDGTGGGDTQY. The whole CDR3 sequence is CASSQDGTGGGDTQYF.